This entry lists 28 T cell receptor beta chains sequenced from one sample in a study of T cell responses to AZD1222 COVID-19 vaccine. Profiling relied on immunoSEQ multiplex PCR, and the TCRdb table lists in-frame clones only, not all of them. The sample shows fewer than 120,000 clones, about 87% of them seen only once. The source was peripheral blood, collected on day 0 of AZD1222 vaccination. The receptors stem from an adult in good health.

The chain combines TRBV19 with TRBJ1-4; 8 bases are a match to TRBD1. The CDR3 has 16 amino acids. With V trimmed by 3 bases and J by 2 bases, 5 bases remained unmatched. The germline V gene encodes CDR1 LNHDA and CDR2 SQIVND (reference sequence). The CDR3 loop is CASSIGRGLTNEKLFF. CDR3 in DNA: TGTGCCAGTAGTATTGGCAGGGGGCTCACTAATGAAAAACTGTTTTTT.

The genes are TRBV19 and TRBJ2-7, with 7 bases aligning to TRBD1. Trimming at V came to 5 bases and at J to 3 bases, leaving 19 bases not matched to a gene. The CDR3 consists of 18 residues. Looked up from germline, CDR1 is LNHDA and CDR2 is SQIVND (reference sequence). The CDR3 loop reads CASSHPGQLPGAYYEQYF. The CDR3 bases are TGTGCCAGTAGTCATCCGGGACAGCTTCCAGGGGCCTACTACGAGCAGTACTTC.

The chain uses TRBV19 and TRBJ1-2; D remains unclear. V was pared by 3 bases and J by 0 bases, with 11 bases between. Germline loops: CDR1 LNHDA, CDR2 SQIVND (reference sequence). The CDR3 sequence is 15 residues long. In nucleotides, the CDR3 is TGTGCCAGTAGTATGCCAAAGGGAGCTAACTATGGCTACACCTTC. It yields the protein CASSMPKGANYGYTF.

For the CDR3, the DNA is TGTGCCAGCAAGGTCGGGATCACGGCAGATACGCAGTATTTT. Amino acid sequence: CASKVGITADTQYF. The chain combines TRBV2 with TRBJ2-3, with D possibly being TRBD2 (5 bases). This CDR3 contains 14 residues. In germline, CDR1 is SNHLY, CDR2 FYNNEI. Trimming stripped 7 bases from V and 4 bases from J, with 15 bases between.

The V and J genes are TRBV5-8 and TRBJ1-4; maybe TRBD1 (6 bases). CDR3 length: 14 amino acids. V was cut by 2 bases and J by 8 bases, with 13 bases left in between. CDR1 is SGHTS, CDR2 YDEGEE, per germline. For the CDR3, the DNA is TGTGCCAGCAGCTTAAGGGGGGAGGCCGAAAAACTGTTTTTT. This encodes CASSLRGEAEKLFF.

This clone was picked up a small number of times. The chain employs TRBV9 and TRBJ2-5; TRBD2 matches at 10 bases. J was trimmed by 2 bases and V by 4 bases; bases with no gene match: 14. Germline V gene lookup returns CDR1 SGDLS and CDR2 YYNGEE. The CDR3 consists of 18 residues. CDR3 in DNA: TGTGCCAGCAGCCTCAGGGGTCCGGGTAGCGGGGGGCAAGAGACCCAGTACTTC. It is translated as CASSLRGPGSGGQETQYF.

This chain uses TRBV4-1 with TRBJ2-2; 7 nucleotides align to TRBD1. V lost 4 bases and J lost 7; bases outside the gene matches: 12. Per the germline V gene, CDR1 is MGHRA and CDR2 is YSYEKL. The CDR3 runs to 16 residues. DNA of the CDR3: TGCGCCAGCAGCCCACGGACAGGATCCTTGATCGGGGAGCTGTTTTTT. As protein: CASSPRTGSLIGELFF.

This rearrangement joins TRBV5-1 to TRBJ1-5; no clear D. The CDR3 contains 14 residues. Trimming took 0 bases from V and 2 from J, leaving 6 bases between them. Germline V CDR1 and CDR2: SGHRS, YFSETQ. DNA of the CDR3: TGCGCCAGCAGCTTGGACAGCGGCAATCAGCCCCAGCATTTT. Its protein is CASSLDSGNQPQHF.

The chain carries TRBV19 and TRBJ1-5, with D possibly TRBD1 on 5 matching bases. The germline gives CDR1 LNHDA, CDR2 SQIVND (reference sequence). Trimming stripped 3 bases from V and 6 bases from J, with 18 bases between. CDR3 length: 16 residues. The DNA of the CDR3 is TGTGCCAGTAGTATGGGTGCGGGGCTATTAGGTCAGCCCCAGCATTTT. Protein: CASSMGAGLLGQPQHF.

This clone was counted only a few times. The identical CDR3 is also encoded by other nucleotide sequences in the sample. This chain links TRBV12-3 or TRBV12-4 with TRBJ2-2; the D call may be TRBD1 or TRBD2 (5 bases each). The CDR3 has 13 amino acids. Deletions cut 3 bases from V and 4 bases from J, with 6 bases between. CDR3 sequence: CASSFGGTGELFF. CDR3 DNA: TGTGCCAGCAGTTTTGGGGGCACCGGGGAGCTGTTTTTT.

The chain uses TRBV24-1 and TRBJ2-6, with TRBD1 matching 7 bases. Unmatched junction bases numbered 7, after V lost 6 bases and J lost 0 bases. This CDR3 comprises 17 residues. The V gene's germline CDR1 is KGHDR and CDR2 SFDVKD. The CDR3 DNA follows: TGTGCCACCAGTAGCCGGGGACAGAGCTCTGGGGCCAACGTCCTGACTTTC. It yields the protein CATSSRGQSSGANVLTF.

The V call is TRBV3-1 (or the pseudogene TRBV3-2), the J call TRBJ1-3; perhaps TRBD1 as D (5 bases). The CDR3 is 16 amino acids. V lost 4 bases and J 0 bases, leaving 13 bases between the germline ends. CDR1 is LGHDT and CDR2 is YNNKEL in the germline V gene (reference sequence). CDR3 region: CASSLSQGLSGNTIYF. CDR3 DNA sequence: TGTGCCAGCAGCCTGTCTCAGGGCCTCTCTGGAAACACCATATATTTT.

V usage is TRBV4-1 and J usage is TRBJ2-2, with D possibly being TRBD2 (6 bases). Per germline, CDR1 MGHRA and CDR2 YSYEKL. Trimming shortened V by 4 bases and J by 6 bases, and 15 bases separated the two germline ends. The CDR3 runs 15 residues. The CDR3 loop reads CASSLRNSGSGELFF. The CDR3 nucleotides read TGCGCCAGCAGCCTCCGAAACAGCGGGTCCGGGGAGCTGTTTTTT.

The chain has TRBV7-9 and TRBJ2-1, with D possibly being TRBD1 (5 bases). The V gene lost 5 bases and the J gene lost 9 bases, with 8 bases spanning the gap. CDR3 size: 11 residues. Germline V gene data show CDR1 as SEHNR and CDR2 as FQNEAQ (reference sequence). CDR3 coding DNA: TGTGCCAGCAGCCCCCAGGGTGAGCAGTTCTTC. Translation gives CASSPQGEQFF.

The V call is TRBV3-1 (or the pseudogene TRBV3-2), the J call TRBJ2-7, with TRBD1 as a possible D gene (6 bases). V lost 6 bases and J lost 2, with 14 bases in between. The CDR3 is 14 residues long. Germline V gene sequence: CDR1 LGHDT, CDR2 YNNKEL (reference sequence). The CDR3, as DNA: TGTGCCAGCAGTCCCGGACAGCCGACCTACGAGCAGTACTTC. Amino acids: CASSPGQPTYEQYF.

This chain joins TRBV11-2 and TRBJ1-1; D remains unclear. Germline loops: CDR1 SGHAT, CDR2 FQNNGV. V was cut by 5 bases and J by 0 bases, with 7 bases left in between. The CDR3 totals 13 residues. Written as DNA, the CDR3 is TGTGCCAGCAGCCTCCCGATGAACACTGAAGCTTTCTTT. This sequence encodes CASSLPMNTEAFF.

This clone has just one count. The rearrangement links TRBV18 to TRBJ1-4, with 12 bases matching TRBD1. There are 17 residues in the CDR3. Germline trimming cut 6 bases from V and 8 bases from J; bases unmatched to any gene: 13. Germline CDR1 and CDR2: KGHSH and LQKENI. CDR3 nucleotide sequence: TGTGCCAGCTCTCCATCGGGACAGGGGGCGAAAGCCGAAAAACTGTTTTTT. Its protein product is CASSPSGQGAKAEKLFF.

The CDR3 region is CASRGLAYEQYF. The CDR3 coding sequence is TGTGCCAGTAGGGGGCTGGCATACGAGCAGTACTTC. The chain recombines TRBV19 with TRBJ2-7, with D possibly being TRBD1 (5 bases). CDR3 size: 12 residues. Germline V gives CDR1 LNHDA, CDR2 SQIVND (reference sequence). Deletions cut 6 bases from V and 4 bases from J, with 10 bases between.

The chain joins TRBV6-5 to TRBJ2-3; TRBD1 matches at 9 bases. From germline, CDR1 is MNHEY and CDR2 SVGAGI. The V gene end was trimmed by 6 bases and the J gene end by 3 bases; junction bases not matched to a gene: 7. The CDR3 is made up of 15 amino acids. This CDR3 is CASSRGTGITDTQYF. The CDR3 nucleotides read TGTGCCAGCAGCAGGGGGACAGGGATTACAGATACGCAGTATTTT.

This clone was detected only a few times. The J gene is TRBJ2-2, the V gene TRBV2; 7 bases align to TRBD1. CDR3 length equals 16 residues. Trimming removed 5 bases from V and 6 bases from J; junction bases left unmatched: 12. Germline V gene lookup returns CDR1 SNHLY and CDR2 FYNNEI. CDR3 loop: CASSSRDRLMAGELFF. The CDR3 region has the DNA TGTGCCAGCAGTAGCCGGGACAGACTTATGGCCGGGGAGCTGTTTTTT.

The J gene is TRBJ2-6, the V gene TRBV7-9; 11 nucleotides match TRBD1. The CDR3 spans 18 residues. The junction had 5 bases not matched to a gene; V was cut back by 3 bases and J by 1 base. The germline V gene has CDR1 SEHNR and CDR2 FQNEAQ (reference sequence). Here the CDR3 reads CASSFRTGGSSGANVLTF. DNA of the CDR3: TGTGCCAGCAGCTTTAGGACAGGGGGCTCTTCTGGGGCCAACGTCCTGACTTTC. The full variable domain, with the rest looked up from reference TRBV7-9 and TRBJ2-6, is DTGVSQNPRHKITKRGQNVTFRCDPISEHNRLYWYRQTLGQGPEFLTYFQNEAQLEKSRLLSDRFSAERPKGSFSTLEIQRTEQGDSAMYLCASSFRTGGSSGANVLTFGAGSRLTVL.

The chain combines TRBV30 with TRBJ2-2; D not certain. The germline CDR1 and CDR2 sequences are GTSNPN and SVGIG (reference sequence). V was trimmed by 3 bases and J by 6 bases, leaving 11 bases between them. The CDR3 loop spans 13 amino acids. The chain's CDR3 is CAWRLPGAGELFF. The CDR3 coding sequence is TGTGCCTGGAGGCTTCCTGGAGCCGGGGAGCTGTTTTTT.

The CDR3 sequence is CASRPGRDLYGYTF. DNA for the CDR3: TGTGCCAGCAGACCCGGTCGGGACCTATATGGCTACACCTTC. The V and J genes are TRBV2 and TRBJ1-2, with D perhaps TRBD1 (5 bases). The CDR3 consists of 14 residues. CDR1 is SNHLY, CDR2 FYNNEI, per germline. Trimming left V 6 bases short and J 5 bases short, with 16 bases between.

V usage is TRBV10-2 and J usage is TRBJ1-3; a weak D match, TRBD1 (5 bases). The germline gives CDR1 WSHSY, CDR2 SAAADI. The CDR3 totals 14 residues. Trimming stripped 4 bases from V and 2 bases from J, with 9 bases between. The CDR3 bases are TGCGCCAGCAGTGTAACCAGGGCTGGAAACACCATATATTTT. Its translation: CASSVTRAGNTIYF.

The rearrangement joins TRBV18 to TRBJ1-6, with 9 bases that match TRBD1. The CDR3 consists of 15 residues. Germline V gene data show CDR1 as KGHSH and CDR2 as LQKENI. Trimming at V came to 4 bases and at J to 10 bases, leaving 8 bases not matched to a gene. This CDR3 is CASSRDRVRESPLHF. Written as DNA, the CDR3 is TGTGCCAGCTCACGGGACAGGGTCCGGGAATCACCCCTCCACTTT.

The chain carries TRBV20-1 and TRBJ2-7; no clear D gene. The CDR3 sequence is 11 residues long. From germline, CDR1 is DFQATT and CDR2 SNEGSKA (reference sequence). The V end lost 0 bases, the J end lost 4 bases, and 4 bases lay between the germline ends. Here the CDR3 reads CSARDIYEQYF. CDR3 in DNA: TGCAGTGCTAGAGATATTTACGAGCAGTACTTC.

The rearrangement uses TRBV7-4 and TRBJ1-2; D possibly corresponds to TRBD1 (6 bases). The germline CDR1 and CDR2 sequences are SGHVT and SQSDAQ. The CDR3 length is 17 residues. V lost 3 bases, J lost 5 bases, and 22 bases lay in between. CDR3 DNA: TGTGCCAGCAGCTTTACAGGGTTGGATCAAGCCAGTTATGGCTACACCTTC. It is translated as CASSFTGLDQASYGYTF.

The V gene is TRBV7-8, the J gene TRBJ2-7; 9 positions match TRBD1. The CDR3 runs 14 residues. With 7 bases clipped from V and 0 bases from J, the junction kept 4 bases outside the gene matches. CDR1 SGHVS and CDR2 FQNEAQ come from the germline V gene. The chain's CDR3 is CASNRGLYSYEQYF. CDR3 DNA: TGTGCCAGCAACAGGGGGCTTTACTCCTACGAGCAGTACTTC.